The 8 T cell receptor beta chains below come from one sample, sequenced in a study of blood T cell repertoires in COVID-19. This table comes from immunoSEQ multiplex PCR, and its TCRdb copy is limited to in-frame clones, with some not included. In the table there are about 210,000 clones, about 90% of which are singletons. The source material was peripheral blood. These receptor sequences come from a man aged 18 to 30 with active or convalescent COVID-19.

The CDR3 bases are TGTGCCAGCAGCGGAGACAGGGGGCTGGGTGGGACAGATACGCAGTATTTT. It yields the protein CASSGDRGLGGTDTQYF. This chain links TRBV21-1 with TRBJ2-3; TRBD1, the table's D call, lacks a check against the DNA. TRBV21-1 is flagged as a pseudogene. This CDR3 comprises 17 residues.

On this clone: Other DNA sequences in the same sample also yield this CDR3. CDR3 loop: CASSQDPAGGYNEQFF. CDR3 coding DNA: TGCGCCAGCAGCCAAGATCCCGCGGGCGGGTACAATGAGCAGTTCTTC. The chain uses TRBV4-3 and TRBJ2-1; D perhaps matches TRBD2 (5 bases). The V gene's germline CDR1 is LGHNA and CDR2 YSLEER. CDR3 length equals 16 residues. V shed 0 bases and J shed 4 bases, with 13 bases lying between them.

This rearrangement joins TRBV24-1 to TRBJ2-1; 8 bases map to TRBD2. The V gene's germline CDR1 is KGHDR and CDR2 SFDVKD. The CDR3 sequence is 17 residues long. With V trimmed by 4 bases and J by 1 base, 8 bases remained unmatched. This chain's CDR3 is CATSDTSGSTSYNEQFF. CDR3 bases: TGTGCCACCAGTGACACCAGCGGGAGTACGTCCTACAATGAGCAGTTCTTC.

In this sample, this clone turned up once. One end of the junction does not line up with germline, which may come from a read error. V and J are TRBV30 and TRBJ1-1; 7 nucleotides agree with TRBD1. This CDR3 is built from 12 residues. Per the germline V gene, CDR1 is GTSNPN and CDR2 is SVGIG (reference sequence). The CDR3 region has the DNA TGTGTCTGGAGCAAAGGGACAGTTGAAGCTTTCTTT. It yields the protein CVWSKGTVEAFF. Using reference TRBV30 and TRBJ1-1 for the parts outside the CDR3, the full variable domain is SQTIHQWPATLVQPVGSPLSLECTVEGTSNPNLYWYRQAAGRGLQLLFYSVGIGQISSEVPQNLSASRPQDRQFILSSKKLLLSDSGFYLCVWSKGTVEAFFGQGTRLTVV.

V and J are TRBV7-3 and TRBJ2-3; perhaps TRBD1 as D (5 bases). The length of the CDR3 is 14 residues. Germline CDR1 is SGHTA and CDR2 is FQGTGA. Trimming pared 6 bases from V and 5 bases from J, leaving 15 bases between. The CDR3 is CASSSRTQGDTQYF. CDR3 coding DNA: TGTGCCAGCAGTTCCCGGACCCAGGGAGATACGCAGTATTTT.

The chain carries TRBV28 and TRBJ1-1; possible D gene TRBD1, 5 bases. The CDR3 is 13 amino acids. The V end was cut by 2 bases, the J end by 11 bases, with 15 bases between. CDR1 is MDHEN and CDR2 is SYDVKM in the germline V gene. In DNA, the CDR3 is TGTGCCAGCAGTTTAAGGACACCACCGGTGGCTTTCTTT. Protein product: CASSLRTPPVAFF.

The chain is built from TRBV25-1 and TRBJ2-5; possibly TRBD1 for D (6 bases). CDR1 is MGHDK, CDR2 SYGVNS, per germline. The V end was cut by 6 bases, the J end by 4 bases, with 15 bases between. The CDR3 is 14 amino acids. The CDR3 here is CASRATGLVETQYF. CDR3 nucleotides: TGTGCCAGCAGGGCTACAGGGTTGGTAGAGACCCAGTACTTC.

The chain joins TRBV6-5 to TRBJ1-6, with 8 bases lining up with TRBD1. This CDR3 comprises 13 residues. V was clipped by 4 bases and J by 12 bases; unmatched bases: 5. Germline-derived CDR1 and CDR2 are MNHEY and SVGAGI. CDR3 sequence: CASSFGQGVPLHF. Written as DNA, the CDR3 is TGTGCCAGCAGTTTCGGACAGGGAGTACCCCTCCACTTT.